This TCR beta chain came from a study of chemoradiotherapy in HPV16-positive cancers. Sequenced by immunoSEQ multiplex PCR; TCRdb stores in-frame clones only, minus some. The sample holds under 15,000 clones, roughly 71% seen once. The CDR3 contains 15 residues. Germline trimming cut 5 bases from V and 4 bases from J; bases unmatched to any gene: 6. Germline V CDR1 and CDR2: MRHNA, SNTAGT. This material was obtained from a patient who underwent chemoradiotherapy. The V gene is TRBV6-4, the J gene TRBJ2-1; TRBD1 agrees at 9 bases. The origin of this receptor is a human donor with HPV-associated anogenital cancer. The chain's CDR3 is CASSPGDRDYNEQFF. In nucleotides, the CDR3 is TGTGCCAGCAGTCCAGGGGACAGGGATTACAATGAGCAGTTCTTC.